This TCR beta chain derives from a study of cytomegalovirus exposure and HLA in healthy donors. Study as a whole: Drawn from HLA-typed donors, about 85 million unique TCRs were held in an early data release. Whole-study results and caveats: Researchers reported in a later analysis that a missense DCLRE1C variant was tied to TCR beta V- and J-gene trimming.

With 60 Vbeta and 13 Jbeta primers, the PCR was carried out. TCRdb's table, derived via immunoSEQ multiplex PCR, lists solely in-frame clones and lacks some. The sample has 95,000 to 110,000 clones; 81% are singletons. CDR3 size: 12 residues. Germline CDR1 and CDR2: MNHEY and SMNVEV (reference sequence). V was pared by 3 bases and J by 8 bases, with 10 bases between. Comments on this clone: Its target is unknown.

It was healthy bone marrow donors who served as donors. V gene TRBV27 combines with J gene TRBJ1-2, with D possibly matching TRBD1 (5 bases). The receptor was derived from a man younger than 45 in good health and CMV-seronegative. The sample was PBMCs. The DNA of the CDR3 is TGTGCCAGCAGTTTCGGAGGGGACGGCTACACCTTC. It codes for CASSFGGDGYTF.